This T cell receptor beta chain was identified in a study of shared clonotypes between healthy human individuals. Regarding the study as a whole: Expectations were that clonotype sharing among donors would be affected by sequencing depth.

Germline loops: CDR1 MNHEY, CDR2 SMNVEV (reference sequence). There are 14 residues in the CDR3. Trimming left V 2 bases short and J 1 base short, with 8 bases between. Produced via immunoSEQ multiplex PCR; TCRdb's table is partial and in-frame only. The table shows about 2.1 million clones, with 93% occurring only once. In this sample, this clone turned up a few times. The target antigen is unknown. Naive-designated CD8 cells lacked CD45RO, were positively enriched for CCR7, and omitted terminally differentiated effector memory CD45RA+ cells. This TCR was sampled from a man aged 18 to 35 in good health. Some clones in this sample may be carry-over from other donors' samples. Sequenced input: naive CD8+ T cells from PBMCs. The chain has TRBV27 and TRBJ1-1, with D unresolved. This CDR3 reads CASSLTYPNTEAFF. The DNA of the CDR3 is TGTGCCAGCAGTTTAACATACCCGAACACTGAAGCTTTCTTT.